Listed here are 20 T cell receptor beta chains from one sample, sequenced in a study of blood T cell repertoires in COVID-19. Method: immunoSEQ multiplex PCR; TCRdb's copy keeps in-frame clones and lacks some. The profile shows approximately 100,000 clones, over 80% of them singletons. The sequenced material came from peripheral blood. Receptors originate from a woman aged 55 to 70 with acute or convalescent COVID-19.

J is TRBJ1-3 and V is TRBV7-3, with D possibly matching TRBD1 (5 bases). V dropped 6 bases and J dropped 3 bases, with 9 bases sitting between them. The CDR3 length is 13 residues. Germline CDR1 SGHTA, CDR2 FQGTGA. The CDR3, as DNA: TGTGCCAGCAGTCAGGGTAGTGGAAACACCATATATTTT. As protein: CASSQGSGNTIYF.

The DNA for the CDR3 is TGTGCCAGCAGTTACCGGGACAGGGGAATCTATGAGCAGTTCTTC. Amino acid sequence: CASSYRDRGIYEQFF. The rearrangement uses TRBV27 and TRBJ2-1, with TRBD1 matching 10 bases. CDR3 length: 15 amino acids. V lost 4 bases and J lost 8; bases outside the gene matches: 8. Germline V gives CDR1 MNHEY, CDR2 SMNVEV (reference sequence).

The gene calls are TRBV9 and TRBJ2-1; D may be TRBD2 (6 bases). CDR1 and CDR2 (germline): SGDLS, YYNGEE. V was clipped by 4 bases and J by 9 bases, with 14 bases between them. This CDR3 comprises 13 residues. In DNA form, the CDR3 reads TGTGCCAGCAGCATAACTAGCTACGTTGAGCAGTTCTTC. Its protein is CASSITSYVEQFF.

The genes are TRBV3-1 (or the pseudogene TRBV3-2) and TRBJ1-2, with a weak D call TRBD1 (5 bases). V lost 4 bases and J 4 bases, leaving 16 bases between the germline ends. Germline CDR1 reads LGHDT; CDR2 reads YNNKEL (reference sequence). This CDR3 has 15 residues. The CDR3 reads CASSPPVKGAYGYTF. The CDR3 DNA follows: TGTGCCAGCAGCCCGCCCGTGAAAGGGGCCTATGGCTACACCTTC.

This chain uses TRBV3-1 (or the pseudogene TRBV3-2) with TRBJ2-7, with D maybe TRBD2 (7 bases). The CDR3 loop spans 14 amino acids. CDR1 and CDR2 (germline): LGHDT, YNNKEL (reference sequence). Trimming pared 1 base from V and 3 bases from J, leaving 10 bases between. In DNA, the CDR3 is TGTGCCAGCAGCCAAGGGGGGGGCGGCTACGAGCAGTACTTC. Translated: CASSQGGGGYEQYF.

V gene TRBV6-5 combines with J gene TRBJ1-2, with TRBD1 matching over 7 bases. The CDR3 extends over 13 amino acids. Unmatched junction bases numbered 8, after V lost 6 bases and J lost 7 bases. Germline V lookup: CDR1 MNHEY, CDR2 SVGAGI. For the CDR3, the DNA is TGTGCCAGCAGCCCCGGGACAGTGGGTGGCTACACCTTC. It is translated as CASSPGTVGGYTF.

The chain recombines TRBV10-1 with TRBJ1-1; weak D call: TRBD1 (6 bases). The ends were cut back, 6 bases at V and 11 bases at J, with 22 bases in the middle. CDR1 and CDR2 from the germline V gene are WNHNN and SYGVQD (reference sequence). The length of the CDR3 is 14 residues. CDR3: CASSPIGGGVGAFF. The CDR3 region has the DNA TGCGCCAGCAGCCCTATCGGGGGGGGCGTTGGTGCTTTCTTT.

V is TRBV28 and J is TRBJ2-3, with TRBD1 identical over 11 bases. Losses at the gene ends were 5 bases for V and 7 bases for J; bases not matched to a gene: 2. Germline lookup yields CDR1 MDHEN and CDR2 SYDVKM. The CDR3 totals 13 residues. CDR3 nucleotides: TGTGCCAGCAGTAGGGACAGGGGGAATACGCAGTATTTT. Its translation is CASSRDRGNTQYF.

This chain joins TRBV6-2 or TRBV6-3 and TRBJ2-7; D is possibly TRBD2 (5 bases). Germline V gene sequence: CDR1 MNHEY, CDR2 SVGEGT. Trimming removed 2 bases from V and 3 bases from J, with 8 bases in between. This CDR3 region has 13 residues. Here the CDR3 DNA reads TGTGCCAGCAGTTACCGAACTAGCTACGAGCAGTACTTC. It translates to CASSYRTSYEQYF.

Here the CDR3 reads CASSRTSGFLSTDTQYF. The DNA for the CDR3 is TGTGCCAGCAGTAGAACTAGCGGGTTCCTTAGCACAGATACGCAGTATTTT. The chain carries TRBV27 and TRBJ2-3, with TRBD2 matching 9 bases. Germline lookup yields CDR1 MNHEY and CDR2 SMNVEV (reference sequence). The CDR3 is made up of 17 amino acids. The trim removed 5 bases at V and 0 bases at J, leaving 9 bases unmatched.

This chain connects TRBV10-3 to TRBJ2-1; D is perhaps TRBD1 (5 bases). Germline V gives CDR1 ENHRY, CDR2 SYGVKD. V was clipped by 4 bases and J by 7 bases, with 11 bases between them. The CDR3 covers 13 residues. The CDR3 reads CAISAQKGNEQFF. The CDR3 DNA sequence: TGTGCCATCAGTGCACAAAAGGGGAATGAGCAGTTCTTC.

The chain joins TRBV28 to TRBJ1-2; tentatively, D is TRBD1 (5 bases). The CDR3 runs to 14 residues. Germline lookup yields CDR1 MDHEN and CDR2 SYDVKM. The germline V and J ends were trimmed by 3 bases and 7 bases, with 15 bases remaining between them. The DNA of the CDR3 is TGTGCCAGCAGTTTCAAGGGGCCCCTGGCTGGCTACACCTTC. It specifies CASSFKGPLAGYTF.

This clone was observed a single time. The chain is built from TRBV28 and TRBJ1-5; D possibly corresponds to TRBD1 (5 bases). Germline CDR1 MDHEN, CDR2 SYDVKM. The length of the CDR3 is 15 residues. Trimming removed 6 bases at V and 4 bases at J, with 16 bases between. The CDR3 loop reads CASRTPQGRNQPQHF. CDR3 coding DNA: TGTGCCAGCAGAACGCCCCAGGGTAGGAATCAGCCCCAGCATTTT.

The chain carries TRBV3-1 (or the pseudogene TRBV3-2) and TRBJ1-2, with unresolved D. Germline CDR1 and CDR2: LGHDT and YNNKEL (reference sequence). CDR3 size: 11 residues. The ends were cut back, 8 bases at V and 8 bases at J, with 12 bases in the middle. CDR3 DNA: TGTGCCAGCGGATCAGGATACGGCTACACCTTC. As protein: CASGSGYGYTF.

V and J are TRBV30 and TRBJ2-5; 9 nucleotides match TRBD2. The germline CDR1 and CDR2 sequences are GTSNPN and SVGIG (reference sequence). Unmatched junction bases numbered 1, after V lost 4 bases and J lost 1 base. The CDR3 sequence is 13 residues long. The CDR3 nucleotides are TGTGCCTGGACTAGCGGGGTCCAAGAGACCCAGTACTTC. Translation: CAWTSGVQETQYF.

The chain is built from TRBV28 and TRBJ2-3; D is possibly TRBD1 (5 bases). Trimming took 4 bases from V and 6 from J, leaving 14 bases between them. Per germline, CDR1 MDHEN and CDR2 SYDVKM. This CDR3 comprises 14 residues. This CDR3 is CASSWGGREDTQYF. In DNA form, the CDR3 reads TGTGCCAGCAGTTGGGGCGGCAGAGAGGATACGCAGTATTTT.

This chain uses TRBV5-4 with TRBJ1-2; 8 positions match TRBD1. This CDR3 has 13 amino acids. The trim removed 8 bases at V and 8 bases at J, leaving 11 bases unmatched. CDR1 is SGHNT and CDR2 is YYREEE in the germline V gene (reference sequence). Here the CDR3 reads CASQFQGAHGYTF. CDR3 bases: TGTGCCAGTCAATTCCAGGGGGCCCACGGCTACACCTTC.

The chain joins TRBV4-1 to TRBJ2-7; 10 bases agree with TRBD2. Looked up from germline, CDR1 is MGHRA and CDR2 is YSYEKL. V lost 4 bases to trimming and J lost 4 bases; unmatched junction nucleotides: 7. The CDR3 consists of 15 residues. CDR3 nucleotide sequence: TGCGCCAGCAGCCTGTCCGGGACTAGCGAATACGAGCAGTACTTC. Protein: CASSLSGTSEYEQYF.

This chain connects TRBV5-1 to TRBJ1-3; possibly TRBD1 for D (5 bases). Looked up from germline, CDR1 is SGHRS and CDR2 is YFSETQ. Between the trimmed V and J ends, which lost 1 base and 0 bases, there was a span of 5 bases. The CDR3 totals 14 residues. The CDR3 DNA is TGCGCCAGCAGCTTGAGGGGCTCTGGAAACACCATATATTTT. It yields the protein CASSLRGSGNTIYF.

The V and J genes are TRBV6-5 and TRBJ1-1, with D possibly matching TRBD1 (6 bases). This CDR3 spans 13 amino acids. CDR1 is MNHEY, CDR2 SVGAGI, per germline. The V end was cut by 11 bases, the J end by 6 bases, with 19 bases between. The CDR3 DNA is TGTGCCTGCTACAGGGAAGTAGCAGCTGAAGCTTTCTTT. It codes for CACYREVAAEAFF.